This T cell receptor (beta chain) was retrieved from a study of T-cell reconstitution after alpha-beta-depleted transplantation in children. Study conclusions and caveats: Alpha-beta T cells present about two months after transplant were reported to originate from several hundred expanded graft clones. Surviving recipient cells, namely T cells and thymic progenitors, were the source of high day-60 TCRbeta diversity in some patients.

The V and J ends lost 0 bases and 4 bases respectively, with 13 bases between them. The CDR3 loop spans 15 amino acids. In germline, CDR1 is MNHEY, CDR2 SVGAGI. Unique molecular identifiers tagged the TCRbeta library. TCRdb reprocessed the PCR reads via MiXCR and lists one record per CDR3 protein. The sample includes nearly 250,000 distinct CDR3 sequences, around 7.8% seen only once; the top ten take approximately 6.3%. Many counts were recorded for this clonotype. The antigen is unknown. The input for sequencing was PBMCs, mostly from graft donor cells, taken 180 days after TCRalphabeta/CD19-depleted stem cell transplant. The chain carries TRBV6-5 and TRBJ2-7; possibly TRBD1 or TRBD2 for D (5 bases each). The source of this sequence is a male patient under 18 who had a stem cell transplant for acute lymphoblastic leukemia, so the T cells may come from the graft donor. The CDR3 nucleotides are TGTGCCAGCAGTTACTCAAGAGGGGAGACTTACGAGCAGTACTTC. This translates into CASSYSRGETYEQYF.